This T cell receptor beta chain is drawn from a study of T cell responses to AZD1222 COVID-19 vaccine. Notes on the study in general: Just six AZD1222 recipients tested seropositive at baseline. Spike as a whole was targeted by vaccine-associated CD4 TCRs, dominant at 160-218 and 743-854. In a largely white British group with more females than males, clonal diversity was possibly underestimated.

This clone was detected only once. Its matching antigen is unknown. Sequencing was performed with immunoSEQ multiplex PCR; in TCRdb, only in-frame clones are kept and a portion is missing. The sample has fewer than 100,000 clones; 70% to 90% are singletons. V lost 4 bases and J lost 7, with 12 bases in between. CDR3 length equals 13 residues. Germline CDR1 and CDR2: SGHDT and YYEEEE. The chain carries TRBV5-6 and TRBJ1-5; TRBD1 is a possible D gene (6 bases). The receptor was isolated from an adult in good health. This specimen was peripheral blood, taken on day 0 of AZD1222 vaccination. In DNA form, the CDR3 reads TGTGCCAGCAGCCCAGGGGCAGGACAGCCCCAGCATTTT. Translating gives CASSPGAGQPQHF.